This is a list of T cell receptor beta chains from one sample in a study of blood T cell repertoires in COVID-19. Data came from immunoSEQ multiplex PCR; TCRdb stores just in-frame clones and leaves some out. The data contain about 270,000 clones, 88% of them singletons. Sequenced material: PBMCs or T cells enriched from blood (not recorded which). Receptor source: a woman aged 55 to 70 in a cohort exposed to, infected with or recovered from COVID-19 (not recorded which). Each CDR3 is given with its conserved first and last residue. D genes are given only for firm matches. Clone sizes are given selectively: once, few, many, or a class where the clone is expanded.

size,D,V,J,DNA,CDR3
once,NA,TRBV29-1,TRBJ1-2,TGCAGCGTTGGGGCAGGGGAAAACTATGGCTACACCTTC,CSVGAGENYGYTF
NA,TRBD1,TRBV29-1,TRBJ2-2,TGCAGCGGCAGACAGGGGGCTAACACCGGGGAGCTGTTTTTT,CSGRQGANTGELFF
NA,TRBD2,TRBV2,TRBJ2-1,TGTGCCAGCAGTGAGGCCCAGACTAGCGGGTCGAGCTCCTACAATGAGCAGTTCTTC,CASSEAQTSGSSSYNEQFF
NA,NA,TRBV24-1,TRBJ2-2,TGTGCCACCAGAAACAGGAACACCGGGGAGCTGTTTTTT,CATRNRNTGELFF
NA,TRBD1,TRBV6-5,TRBJ2-2,TGTGCCAGCAGGAGACAGGGGGCTTGGGGGGAGCTGTTTTTT,CASRRQGAWGELFF
NA,TRBD1,TRBV7-2,TRBJ1-4,TGTGCCAGCAGCTTAGAGAGGGGACAGGGGCGTGAAAAACTGTTTTTT,CASSLERGQGREKLFF
NA,NA,TRBV28,TRBJ2-4,TGTGCCAGCAGTTCCGGACCGCAGGGTGCACTAGCCAAAAACATTCAGTACTTC,CASSSGPQGALAKNIQYF
NA,NA,TRBV27,TRBJ2-1,TGTGCCAGCAACCCGAGGGCCGTCGGGTTGACCTACAATGAGCAGTTCTTC,CASNPRAVGLTYNEQFF
NA,NA,TRBV5-6,TRBJ2-6,TGTGCCAGCAGCTTCCCAGGGCTTGGGGCCAACGTCCTGACTTTC,CASSFPGLGANVLTF
NA,TRBD2,TRBV28,TRBJ2-7,TGTGCCAGCAGGATGGGACTCCGGGGGGTCGAGCAGTACTTC,CASRMGLRGVEQYF
once,TRBD1,TRBV30,TRBJ2-1,TGTGCCTGGAGCGGACAGGGGTCCAATGAGCAGTTCTTC,CAWSGQGSNEQFF
once,NA,TRBV5-1,TRBJ2-1,TGCGCCAGCAGCTTGGATTTACAGGGAGGGTCCTACAATGAGCAGTTCTTC,CASSLDLQGGSYNEQFF
once,NA,TRBV10-3,TRBJ1-3,TGTGCCATCAGTGAGGGAGGTTTGAGTACCGGAAACACCATATATTTT,CAISEGGLSTGNTIYF
few,NA,TRBV28,TRBJ1-2,TGTGCCAGCAGTGGAAACAGGGTCCGTGGCTACACCTTC,CASSGNRVRGYTF
NA,TRBD1,TRBV28,TRBJ1-6,TGTGCCAGCAGTTGGAGGGGACAGGGGGTGAATTCACCCCTCCACTTT,CASSWRGQGVNSPLHF
NA,NA,TRBV15,TRBJ1-1,TGTGCCACCAGTCCCGGACGCCCCCGGGAGGACACTGAAGCTTTCTTT,CATSPGRPREDTEAFF
NA,TRBD1,TRBV5-1,TRBJ1-2,TGCGCCAGCAACTTGCGTACAGGGGATAGTGGTAATGGCTACACCTTC,CASNLRTGDSGNGYTF
NA,TRBD1,TRBV7-3,TRBJ1-6,TGTGCCAGCAGCAGGGACAGCGCTAATTCACCCCTCCACTTT,CASSRDSANSPLHF
many,NA,TRBV5-6,TRBJ2-7,TGTGCCAGCAGCTTGGGACAACAATACGAGCAGTACTTC,CASSLGQQYEQYF
NA,TRBD2,TRBV6-5,TRBJ2-2,TGTGCCAGCAGTTACTTTGCGGGAGGCGGGGAGCTGTTTTTT,CASSYFAGGGELFF
NA,NA,TRBV3-1/TRBV3-2,TRBJ2-3,TGTGCCAGCAGCCCCGGAGGAGCTAGCACAGATACGCAGTATTTT,CASSPGGASTDTQYF
NA,NA,TRBV11-3,TRBJ2-5,TGTGCCAGCAGCTTGCGGATCCAAGAGACCCAGTACTTC,CASSLRIQETQYF
many,TRBD2,TRBV6-2/TRBV6-3,TRBJ2-5,TGTGCCAGCAGTACGAGGCCTAGCGGGAGACGGAGGGAGACCCAGTACTTC,CASSTRPSGRRRETQYF
NA,NA,TRBV5-4,TRBJ2-3,TGTGCCAGCAGCTTGGCGGTTAGCACAGATACGCAGTATTTT,CASSLAVSTDTQYF
NA,TRBD2,TRBV28,TRBJ2-1,TGTGCCAGCAGTTTATTGACTAGCGGGAACAATGAGCAGTTCTTC,CASSLLTSGNNEQFF
NA,NA,TRBV21-1,TRBJ2-2,NA,CASSKKWGQGALNTGELFF
once,TRBD1,TRBV7-9,TRBJ1-6,TGTGCCAGCAGCGCGGGACAGGGCGGGAATTCACCCCTCCACTTT,CASSAGQGGNSPLHF
NA,TRBD2,TRBV7-2,TRBJ2-3,TGTGCCAGCAGCTTACTCGGGACTAGCGGGAGTGGGTTTCCCGATACGCAGTATTTT,CASSLLGTSGSGFPDTQYF
NA,NA,TRBV25-1,TRBJ2-1,TGTGCCAGCAGTGAAGCGGGGAGGACTATCTCGGGAAATGAGCAGTTCTTC,CASSEAGRTISGNEQFF
NA,NA,TRBV19,TRBJ1-3,TGTGCCAGTACTGCGGACATGAGCTCTGGAAACACCATATATTTT,CASTADMSSGNTIYF
NA,TRBD1,TRBV11-2,TRBJ2-7,TGTGCCAGCAGCTACGGACAGGGGAAAGAATACGAGCAGTACTTC,CASSYGQGKEYEQYF
once,NA,TRBV3-1/TRBV3-2,TRBJ1-5,TGTGCCAGCAGCCAAAATCAGGGTGAGGGCAATCAGCCCCAGCATTTT,CASSQNQGEGNQPQHF
NA,TRBD2,TRBV29-1,TRBJ2-5,TGCAGCGTTTCCGGGACTAGCGGGAGTTTGGAGACCCAGTACTTC,CSVSGTSGSLETQYF
NA,TRBD1,TRBV5-1,TRBJ1-3,TGCGCCAGCAGCTCCGGGACAGACCTTACTCTCTCTGGAAACACCATATATTTT,CASSSGTDLTLSGNTIYF
NA,TRBD2,TRBV27,TRBJ2-7,TGTGCCAGCAGTCTGGAACTAGCGGCGAGGGGAGAGCAGTACTTC,CASSLELAARGEQYF
NA,NA,TRBV20-1,TRBJ1-1,TGCAGTGCACTATCAGGGGAGCGCGCTTTCTTT,CSALSGERAFF
once,NA,TRBV19,TRBJ2-1,TGTGCCAGTAGTATCGGGGAAACCTACAATGAGCAGTTCTTC,CASSIGETYNEQFF
few,NA,TRBV4-1,TRBJ2-1,TGCGCCAGCAGCCAAGGGACAGTGTACAATGAGCAGTTCTTC,CASSQGTVYNEQFF
NA,NA,TRBV6-4,TRBJ1-1,TGTGCCAGCAGGACTCGATGGGACACTGAAGCTTTCTTT,CASRTRWDTEAFF
NA,TRBD2,TRBV7-3,TRBJ2-7,TGTGCCAGCAGCCGGGGAGCGGGAGGGTACGAGCAGTACTTC,CASSRGAGGYEQYF
NA,NA,TRBV30,TRBJ1-5,TGTGCCTGGAGTCCCCAGGGAAATCAGCCCCAGCATTTT,CAWSPQGNQPQHF
NA,NA,TRBV6-1,TRBJ2-6,TGTGCCAGCAGTGCGGACACGTTGTACTCTGGGGCCAACGTCCTGACTTTC,CASSADTLYSGANVLTF